This paragraph reports one TCR beta chain. This entry is derived from a study of CD8+CD57+ T cells in acquired aplastic anemia. The overall study: An average of around 3.5 ug of DNA was obtained from sorted CD4+ and CD8+ cells.

Using genomic DNA as the template, TCR beta VDJ and CDR3 profiling was carried out. MiXCR, applied by TCRdb to the reads, yields one record per CDR3 protein. The profile shows about 190,000 distinct CDR3 sequences, around 59% of them singletons. V shed 7 bases, J shed 5 bases, and the junction held 8 bases outside the gene matches. The CDR3 is made up of 14 amino acids. Germline loops: CDR1 LNHDA, CDR2 SQIVND (reference sequence). J is TRBJ1-5 and V is TRBV19, with 7 bases that match TRBD1. This clonotype originated in a human donor in good health, serving as a control. Sequences were obtained from sorted CD4+, CD8+, or CD8+CD57+ T cells (not recorded which) from PBMCs. As DNA, the CDR3 is TGTGCCAGTATTCTCAGAACAGGGGATCAGCCCCAGCATTTT. Residues: CASILRTGDQPQHF.